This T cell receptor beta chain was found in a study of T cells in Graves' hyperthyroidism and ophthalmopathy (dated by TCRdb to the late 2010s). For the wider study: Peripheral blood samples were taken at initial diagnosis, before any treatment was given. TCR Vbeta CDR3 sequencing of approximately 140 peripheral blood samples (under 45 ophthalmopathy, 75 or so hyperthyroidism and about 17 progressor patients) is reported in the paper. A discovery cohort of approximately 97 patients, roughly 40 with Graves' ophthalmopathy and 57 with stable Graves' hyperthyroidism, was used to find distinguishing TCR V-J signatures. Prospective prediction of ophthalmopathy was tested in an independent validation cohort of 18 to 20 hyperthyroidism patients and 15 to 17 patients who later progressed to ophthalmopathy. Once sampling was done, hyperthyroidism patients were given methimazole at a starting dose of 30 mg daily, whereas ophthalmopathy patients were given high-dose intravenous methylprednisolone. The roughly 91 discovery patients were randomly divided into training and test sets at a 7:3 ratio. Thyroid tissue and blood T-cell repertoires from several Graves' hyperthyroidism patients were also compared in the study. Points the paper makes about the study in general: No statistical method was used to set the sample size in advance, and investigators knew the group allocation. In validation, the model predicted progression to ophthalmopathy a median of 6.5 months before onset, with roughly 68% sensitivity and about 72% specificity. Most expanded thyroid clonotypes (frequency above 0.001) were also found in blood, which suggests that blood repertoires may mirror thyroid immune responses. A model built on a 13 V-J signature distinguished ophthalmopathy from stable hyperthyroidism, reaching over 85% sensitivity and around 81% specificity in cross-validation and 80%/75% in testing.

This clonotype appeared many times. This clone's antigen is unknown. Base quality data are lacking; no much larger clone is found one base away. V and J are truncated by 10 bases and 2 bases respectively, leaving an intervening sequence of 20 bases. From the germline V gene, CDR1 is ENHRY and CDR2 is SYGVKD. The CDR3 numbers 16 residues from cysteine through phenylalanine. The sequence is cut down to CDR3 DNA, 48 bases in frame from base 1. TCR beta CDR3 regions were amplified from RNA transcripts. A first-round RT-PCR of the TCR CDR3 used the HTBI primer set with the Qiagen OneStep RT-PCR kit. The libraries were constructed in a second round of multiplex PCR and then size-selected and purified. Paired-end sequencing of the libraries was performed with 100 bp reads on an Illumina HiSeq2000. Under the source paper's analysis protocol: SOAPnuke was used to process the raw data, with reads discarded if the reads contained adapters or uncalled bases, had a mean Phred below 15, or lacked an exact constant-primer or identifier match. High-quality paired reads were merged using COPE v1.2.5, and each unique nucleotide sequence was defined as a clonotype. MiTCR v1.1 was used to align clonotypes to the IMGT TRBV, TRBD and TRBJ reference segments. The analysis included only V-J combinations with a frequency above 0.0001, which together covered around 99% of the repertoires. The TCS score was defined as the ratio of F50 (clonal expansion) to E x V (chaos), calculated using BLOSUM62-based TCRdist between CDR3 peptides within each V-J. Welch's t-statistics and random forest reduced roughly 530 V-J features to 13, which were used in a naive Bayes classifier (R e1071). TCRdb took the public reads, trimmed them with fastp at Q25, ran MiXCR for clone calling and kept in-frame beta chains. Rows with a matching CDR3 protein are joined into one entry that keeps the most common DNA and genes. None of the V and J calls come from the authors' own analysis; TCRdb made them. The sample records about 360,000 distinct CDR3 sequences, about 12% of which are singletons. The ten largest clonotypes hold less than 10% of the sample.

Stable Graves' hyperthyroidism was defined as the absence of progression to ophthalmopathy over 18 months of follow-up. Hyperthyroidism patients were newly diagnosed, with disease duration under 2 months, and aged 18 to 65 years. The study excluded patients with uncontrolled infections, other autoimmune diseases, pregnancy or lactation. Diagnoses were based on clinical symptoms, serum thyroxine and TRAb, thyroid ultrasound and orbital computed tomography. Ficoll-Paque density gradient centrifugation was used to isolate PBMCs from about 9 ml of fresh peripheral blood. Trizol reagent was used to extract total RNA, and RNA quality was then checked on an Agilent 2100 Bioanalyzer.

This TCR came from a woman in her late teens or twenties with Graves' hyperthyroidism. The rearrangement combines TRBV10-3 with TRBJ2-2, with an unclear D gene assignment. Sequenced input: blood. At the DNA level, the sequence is TGTGCCACGAAACCGACCCTTAGCCGTAACACCGGGGAGCTGTTTTTT. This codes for CATKPTLSRNTGELFF.